This TCR beta chain was profiled in a study of spatial heterogeneity in lung cancer (dated by TCRdb to about 2019). Notes on the research overall: Donors were some 78 patients with early-stage, untreated non-small cell lung cancer from the lung TRACERx cohort. In the raw uncorrected reads, each unique combination of TCR and UMI appeared more than ten times on average. More beta-chain than alpha-chain transcripts were consistently detected, likely reflecting higher beta-chain transcript abundance. Follow-up PBMC samples were sequenced whenever available, and the median time to follow-up was roughly two years after resection. TCR repertoire features were related to nonsynonymous mutation counts determined by whole-exome sequencing of tumor tissue. Both alpha and beta chains were TCR-sequenced in around 220 tumor regions, 64 matched nontumor lung samples and some 50 PBMC samples obtained at surgery. In non-small cell lung cancer, the study quantitatively compared TCR alpha and beta repertoires across several tumor regions, matched nontumor lung, and blood. On the study overall, not on this receptor specifically: Additional single-cell paired TCR alpha and beta sequencing was considered necessary to confirm, at a functional level, the hypothesis that regional TCRs recognize regional mutations. Only 14 patients were included in comparisons of baseline and follow-up blood repertoires. Ubiquitous expanded tumor TCRs were found in blood more often at tumor resection than at routine follow-up.

For CDR1 and CDR2, the germline V gene lists MDHEN and SYDVKM. The CDR3 starts with the cysteine, ends with the phenylalanine, and has 15 residues. Only CDR3 DNA is held: 45 bases, read in frame from base 1. V was cut back by 2 bases and J by 2 bases, leaving a gap of 13 bases between them. Only a few counts were recorded for this clonotype. The clone's antigen remains unknown. The sample holds no much larger clone one base away, and base qualities are not on file. Libraries were prepared through 5' RACE. The sequencing machine was a NextSeq 500. To allow correction of PCR and sequencing errors, the TCR library protocol tagged every TCR cDNA molecule with a unique molecular identifier. Under the source paper's analysis protocol: TCR identification, UMI-based error correction and CDR3 extraction were all carried out with Decombinator tools. TCRs above a frequency of 2 per 1,000, corresponding to the top 1% of the tumor frequency distribution, were defined as expanded. Each repertoire was subsampled 100 times to 5,000 TCRs, after which Renyi diversity was computed with the R vegan package. CDR3 similarity networks were built from amino acid triplet string-kernel similarity, connecting CDR3s with pairwise similarity above 0.82. Through fastp at Q25 and MiXCR, TCRdb rebuilt clones from the public reads, retaining in-frame beta chains. Each CDR3 protein gets just one entry, which takes the most common genes and DNA from the rows behind it. TCRdb's processing, not the authors' own work, is the source of the V and J calls. Across this sample there are around 110,000 distinct CDR3 sequences, with 12% seen only once. Together, the top ten hold 16% of the sample.

The sample's time point, from its label and the paper: blood at routine non-recurrence follow-up after resection. TCR sequencing used whole RNA extracted from tumor and nontumor lung tissue, or from cryopreserved PBMC samples, without cell sorting. Only patients with enough RNA available from two or more tumor regions were chosen for TCR sequencing. This sequence was found in a male donor with early-stage non-small cell lung cancer. Sequencing was performed on PBMCs, taken at follow-up. This receptor chain uses TRBV28 and TRBJ2-7; the D gene is perhaps TRBD1, on 5 matching bases. CDR3 region: CASSLPAGLPYEQYF. The DNA sequence is TGTGCCAGCAGTTTACCCGCAGGGCTCCCCTACGAGCAGTACTTC.